The present entry profiles one T cell receptor beta chain with its context. These data originate in a study of CD8 T cells in Susac syndrome. The study sequenced TCR beta in blood CD8+ and CD4+ T cells. The CDR3 is 16 amino acids. The J segment lost 6 bases and the V segment lost 2 bases, leaving 6 bases of the junction unmatched. Germline CDR1 reads DFQATT; CDR2 reads SNEGSKA (reference sequence). RNA amounts of roughly 0.5 to 1 ug underwent reverse transcription with random hexamers. Across 54 Vbeta and 13 Jbeta, TCR beta CDR3 was amplified with immunoSEQ multiplex PCR. TCRdb used MiXCR to reprocess the immunoSEQ multiplex PCR reads, holding one entry per CDR3 protein. The data show about 140,000 distinct CDR3 sequences, with 85% to 95% seen just once and roughly 0.14% held by the top ten.

This sequence originates from a human donor with Susac syndrome. This sequence joins TRBV20-1 and TRBJ2-2, with 13 nucleotides matching TRBD2. The sample comprised CD4+ T cells from PBMCs. The DNA for the CDR3 is TGCAGTGCTAGAACCCTCGGACTAGCGGGGGCCGGGGAGCTGTTTTTT. As protein: CSARTLGLAGAGELFF.